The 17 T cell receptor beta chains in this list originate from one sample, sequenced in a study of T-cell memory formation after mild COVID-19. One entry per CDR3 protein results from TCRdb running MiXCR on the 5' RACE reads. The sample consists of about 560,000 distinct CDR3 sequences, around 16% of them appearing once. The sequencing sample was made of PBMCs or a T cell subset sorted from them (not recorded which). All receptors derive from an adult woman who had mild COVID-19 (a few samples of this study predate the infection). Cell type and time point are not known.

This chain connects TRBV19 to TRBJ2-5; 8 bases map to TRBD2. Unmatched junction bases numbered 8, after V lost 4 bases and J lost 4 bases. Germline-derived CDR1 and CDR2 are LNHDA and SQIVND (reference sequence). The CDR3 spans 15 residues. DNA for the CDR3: TGTGCCAGTAGTAATGTGGCGGGGGGCCGAGAGACCCAGTACTTC. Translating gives CASSNVAGGRETQYF.

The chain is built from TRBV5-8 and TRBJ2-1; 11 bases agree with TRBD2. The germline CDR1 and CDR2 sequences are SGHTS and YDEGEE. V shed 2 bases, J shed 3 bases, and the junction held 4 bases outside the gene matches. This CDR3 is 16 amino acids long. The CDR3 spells CASSFTLAGGYNEQFF. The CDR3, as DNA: TGTGCCAGCAGCTTTACCCTAGCGGGAGGCTACAATGAGCAGTTCTTC.

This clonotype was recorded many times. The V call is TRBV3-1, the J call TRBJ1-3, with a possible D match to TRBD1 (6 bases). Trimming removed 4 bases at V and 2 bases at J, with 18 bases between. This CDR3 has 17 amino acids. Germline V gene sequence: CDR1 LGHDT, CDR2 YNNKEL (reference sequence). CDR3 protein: CASSPNAGRDTGNTIYF. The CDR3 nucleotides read TGTGCCAGCAGCCCTAATGCCGGCCGGGACACTGGAAACACCATATATTTT.

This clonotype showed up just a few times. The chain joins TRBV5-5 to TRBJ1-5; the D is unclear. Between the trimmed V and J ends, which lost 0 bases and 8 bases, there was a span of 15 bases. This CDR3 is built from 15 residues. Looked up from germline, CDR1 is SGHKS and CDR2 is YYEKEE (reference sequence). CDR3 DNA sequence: TGTGCCAGCAGCTTGGAGGGTGGTCTTCGGGAGCCCCAGCATTTT. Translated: CASSLEGGLREPQHF.

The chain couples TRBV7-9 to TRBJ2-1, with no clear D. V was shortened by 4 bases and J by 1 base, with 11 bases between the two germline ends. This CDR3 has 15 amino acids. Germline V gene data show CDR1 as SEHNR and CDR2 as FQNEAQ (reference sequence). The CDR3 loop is CASSSQALSYNEQFF. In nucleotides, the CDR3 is TGTGCCAGCAGCTCCCAGGCGCTTTCCTACAATGAGCAGTTCTTC.

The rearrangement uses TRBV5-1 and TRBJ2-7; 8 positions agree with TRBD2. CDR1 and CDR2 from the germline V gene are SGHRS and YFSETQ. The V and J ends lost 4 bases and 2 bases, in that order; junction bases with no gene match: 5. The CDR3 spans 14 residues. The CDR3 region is CASSPSGSPYEQYF. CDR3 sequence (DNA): TGCGCCAGCAGCCCCAGCGGGAGCCCCTACGAGCAGTACTTC.

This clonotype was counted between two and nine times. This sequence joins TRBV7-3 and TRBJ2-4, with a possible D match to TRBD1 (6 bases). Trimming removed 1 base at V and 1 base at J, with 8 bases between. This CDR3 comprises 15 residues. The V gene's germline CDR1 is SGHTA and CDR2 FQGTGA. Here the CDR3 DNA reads TGTGCCAGCAGCTTAATCAGGGGTGCCAAAAACATTCAGTACTTC. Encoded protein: CASSLIRGAKNIQYF. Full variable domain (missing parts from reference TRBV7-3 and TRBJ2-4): GAGVSQTPSNKVTEKGKYVELRCDPISGHTALYWYRQSLGQGPEFLIYFQGTGAADDSGLPNDRFFAVRPEGSVSTLKIQRTERGDSAVYLCASSLIRGAKNIQYFGAGTRLSVL.

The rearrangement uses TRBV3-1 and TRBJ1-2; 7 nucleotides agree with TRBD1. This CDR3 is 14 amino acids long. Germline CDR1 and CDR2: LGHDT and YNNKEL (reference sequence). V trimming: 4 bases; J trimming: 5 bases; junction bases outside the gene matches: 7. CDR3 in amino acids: CASSRNAGGYGYTF. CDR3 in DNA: TGTGCCAGCAGCCGAAATGCAGGGGGATATGGCTACACCTTC.

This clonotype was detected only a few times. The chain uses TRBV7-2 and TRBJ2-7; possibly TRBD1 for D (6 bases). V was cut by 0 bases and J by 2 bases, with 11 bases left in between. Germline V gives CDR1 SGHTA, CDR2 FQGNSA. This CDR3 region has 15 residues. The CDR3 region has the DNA TGTGCCAGCAGCTTAGCCTCGGGACAAGCCTACGAGCAGTACTTC. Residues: CASSLASGQAYEQYF.

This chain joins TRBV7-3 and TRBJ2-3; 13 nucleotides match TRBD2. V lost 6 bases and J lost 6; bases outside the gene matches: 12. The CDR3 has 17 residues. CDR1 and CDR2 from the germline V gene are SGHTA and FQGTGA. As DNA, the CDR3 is TGTGCCAGCAGTCCACAACCGGGACTAGCGGGGCTGGATACGCAGTATTTT. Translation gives CASSPQPGLAGLDTQYF.

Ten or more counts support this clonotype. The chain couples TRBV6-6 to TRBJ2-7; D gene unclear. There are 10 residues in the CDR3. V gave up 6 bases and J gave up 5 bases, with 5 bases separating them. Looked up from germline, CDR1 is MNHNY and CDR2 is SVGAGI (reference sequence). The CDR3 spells CASRGDEQYF. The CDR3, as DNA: TGTGCCAGCAGAGGCGACGAGCAGTACTTC.

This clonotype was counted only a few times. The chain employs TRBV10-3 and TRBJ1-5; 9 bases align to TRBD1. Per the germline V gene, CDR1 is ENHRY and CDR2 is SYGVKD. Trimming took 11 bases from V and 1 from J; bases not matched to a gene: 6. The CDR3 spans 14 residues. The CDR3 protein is CASQDRGSNQPQHF. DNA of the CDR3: TGTGCCTCCCAGGACAGGGGCAGCAATCAGCCCCAGCATTTT.

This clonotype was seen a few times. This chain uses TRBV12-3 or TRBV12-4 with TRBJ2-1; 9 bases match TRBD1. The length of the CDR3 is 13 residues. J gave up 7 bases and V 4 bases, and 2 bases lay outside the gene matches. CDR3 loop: CASSYGTGNEQFF. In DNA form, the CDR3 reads TGTGCCAGCAGTTACGGGACAGGGAATGAGCAGTTCTTC.

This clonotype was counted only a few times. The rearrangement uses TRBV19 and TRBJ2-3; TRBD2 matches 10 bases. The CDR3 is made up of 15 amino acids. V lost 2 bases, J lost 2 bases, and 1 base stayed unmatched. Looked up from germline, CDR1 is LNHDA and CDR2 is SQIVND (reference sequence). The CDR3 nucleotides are TGTGCCAGTAGTATAAGCGGGAGGGTCACAGATACGCAGTATTTT. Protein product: CASSISGRVTDTQYF.

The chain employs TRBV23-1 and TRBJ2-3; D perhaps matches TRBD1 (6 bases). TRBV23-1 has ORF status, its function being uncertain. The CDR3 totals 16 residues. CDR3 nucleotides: TGCGCGAGAGGGGGTGGAGGAGTACGAGGCACAGATACGCAGTATTTT. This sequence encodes CARGGGGVRGTDTQYF.

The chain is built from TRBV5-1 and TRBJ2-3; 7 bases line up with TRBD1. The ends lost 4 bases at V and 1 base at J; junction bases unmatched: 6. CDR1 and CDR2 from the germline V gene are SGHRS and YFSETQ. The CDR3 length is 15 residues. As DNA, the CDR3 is TGCGCCAGCAGCCATTTTGGACAGGGCACAGATACGCAGTATTTT. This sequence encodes CASSHFGQGTDTQYF.

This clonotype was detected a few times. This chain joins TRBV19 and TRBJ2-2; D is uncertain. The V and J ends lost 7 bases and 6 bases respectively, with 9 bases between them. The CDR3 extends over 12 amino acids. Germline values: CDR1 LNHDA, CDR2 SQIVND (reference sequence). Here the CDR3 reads CASIGRPGELFF. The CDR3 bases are TGTGCCAGTATTGGGCGGCCCGGGGAGCTGTTTTTT.